This T cell receptor beta chain appears in the sequencing data of a study of blood T cell repertoires in COVID-19. Study-wide background: COVID-19 samples, acute and convalescent, were from the United States, Italy and Spain. PBMCs, B-cell-depleted T cells, or T cells were the source of the cDNA or gDNA that made up the material.

In the original analysis: Researchers report that nucleated cell counts were estimated from reference gene primer amplification. The data were produced by immunoSEQ multiplex PCR, yet TCRdb's version contains in-frame clones alone and is incomplete. V, J and clone size reflect that table, while D and trimming were determined from the DNA. The sample has 110,000 or so clones; 80% to 90% are singletons. V shed 5 bases and J 10 bases; nucleotides not matched to a gene: 11. This CDR3 contains 14 residues. Germline values: CDR1 SGHTA, CDR2 FQGNSA. This clone was recorded a few times. This clonotype originated in a woman in her 50s with acute or convalescent COVID-19. Sequenced material: peripheral blood. This rearrangement joins TRBV7-2 to TRBJ1-1, with 9 bases aligning to TRBD1. The CDR3 region has the DNA TGTGCCAGCAGCCCAAAACAGGGGGCCGTTGCAGCTTTCTTT. This translates into CASSPKQGAVAAFF.